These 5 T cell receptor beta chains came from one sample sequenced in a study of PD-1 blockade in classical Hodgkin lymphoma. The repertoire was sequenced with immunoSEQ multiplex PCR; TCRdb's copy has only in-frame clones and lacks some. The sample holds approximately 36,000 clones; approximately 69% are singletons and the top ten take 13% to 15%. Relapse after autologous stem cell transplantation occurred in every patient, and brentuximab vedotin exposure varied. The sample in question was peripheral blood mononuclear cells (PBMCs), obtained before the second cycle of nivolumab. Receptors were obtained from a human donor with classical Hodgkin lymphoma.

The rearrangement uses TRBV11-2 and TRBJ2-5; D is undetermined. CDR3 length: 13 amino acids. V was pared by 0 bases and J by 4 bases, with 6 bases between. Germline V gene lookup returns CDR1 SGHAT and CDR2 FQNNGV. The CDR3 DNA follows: TGTGCCAGCAGCTTAGATCGAATAGAGACCCAGTACTTC. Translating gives CASSLDRIETQYF.

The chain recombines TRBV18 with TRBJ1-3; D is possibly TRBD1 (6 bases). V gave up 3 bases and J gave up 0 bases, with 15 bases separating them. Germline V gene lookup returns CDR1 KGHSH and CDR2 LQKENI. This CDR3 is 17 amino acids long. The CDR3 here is CASSPRGTALSGNTIYF. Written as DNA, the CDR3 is TGTGCCAGCTCACCCAGGGGCACCGCTCTCTCTGGAAACACCATATATTTT.

The chain's CDR3 is CASKGTRLETGELFF. The CDR3, as DNA: TGTGCCAGCAAGGGGACCCGGCTTGAAACCGGGGAGCTGTTTTTT. This chain connects TRBV2 to TRBJ2-2; D tentatively fits TRBD1 or TRBD2 (5 bases each). Looked up from germline, CDR1 is SNHLY and CDR2 is FYNNEI. This CDR3 is 15 amino acids long. Trimming took 7 bases from V and 5 from J, leaving 17 bases between them.

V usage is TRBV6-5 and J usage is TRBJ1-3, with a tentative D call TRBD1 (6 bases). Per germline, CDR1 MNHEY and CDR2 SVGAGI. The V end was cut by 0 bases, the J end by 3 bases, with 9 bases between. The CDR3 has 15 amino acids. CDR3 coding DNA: TGTGCCAGCAGTTACTCCGGCAGGGGTGGAAACACCATATATTTT. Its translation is CASSYSGRGGNTIYF.

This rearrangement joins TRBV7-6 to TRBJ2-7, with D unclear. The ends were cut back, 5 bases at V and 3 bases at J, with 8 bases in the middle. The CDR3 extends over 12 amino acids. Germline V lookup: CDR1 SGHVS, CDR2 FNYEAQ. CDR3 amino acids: CASSRAGYEQYF. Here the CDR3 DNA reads TGTGCCAGCAGCCGAGCAGGCTACGAGCAGTACTTC.